The 28 T cell receptor beta chains below all came from one sample that was sequenced in a study of long-term antiretroviral therapy in people with HIV. The immunoSEQ assay was v3.0, run at survey level. Measured with immunoSEQ multiplex PCR; TCRdb has only the in-frame clones, and not every one. The sample yields roughly 30,000 clones, roughly 92% seen once. Sequences were derived from unsorted PBMCs, sampled almost 6.7 years after starting antiretroviral therapy. All receptors derive from a woman in her 40s with HIV.

The chain uses TRBV19 and TRBJ2-3; D uncertain. Between the trimmed V and J ends, which lost 2 bases and 6 bases, there was a span of 6 bases. This CDR3 contains 12 residues. The germline V gene encodes CDR1 LNHDA and CDR2 SQIVND (reference sequence). The CDR3 bases are TGTGCCAGTAGTATATGGGGTGATACGCAGTATTTT. Translation gives CASSIWGDTQYF. Filled out from reference TRBV19 and TRBJ2-3, the complete variable domain reads DGGITQSPKYLFRKEGQNVTLSCEQNLNHDAMYWYRQDPGQGLRLIYYSQIVNDFQKGDIAEGYSVSREKKESFPLTVTSAQKNPTAFYLCASSIWGDTQYFGPGTRLTVL.

This chain connects TRBV4-2 to TRBJ2-1; 13 nucleotides match TRBD2. Trimming removed 0 bases from V and 0 bases from J; junction bases left unmatched: 5. CDR3 size: 19 residues. Germline V gene sequence: CDR1 LGHNA, CDR2 YNFKEQ. The CDR3 loop reads CASSQDGTSGTSSYNEQFF. The CDR3 coding sequence is TGTGCCAGCAGCCAAGATGGGACTAGCGGGACGAGCTCCTACAATGAGCAGTTCTTC.

This rearrangement joins TRBV6-6 to TRBJ1-6; no reliable D call. With 8 bases removed from V and 5 bases from J, the gap between germline ends came to 13 bases. The CDR3 is 14 residues long. Germline CDR1 reads MNHNY; CDR2 reads SVGAGI (reference sequence). The CDR3 spells CASGYQENNSPLHF. CDR3 bases: TGTGCCAGCGGCTACCAGGAAAATAATTCACCCCTCCACTTT.

This chain links TRBV7-9 with TRBJ1-4, with D tentatively TRBD1 (5 bases). Germline values: CDR1 SEHNR, CDR2 FQNEAQ (reference sequence). CDR3 size: 13 residues. Trimming removed 5 bases from V and 4 bases from J, with 8 bases in between. The CDR3 region has the DNA TGTGCCAGCAGCCTGGGGCTTAATGAAAAACTGTTTTTT. This encodes CASSLGLNEKLFF. The full variable domain, its missing parts supplied by reference TRBV7-9 and TRBJ1-4, is DTGVSQNPRHKITKRGQNVTFRCDPISEHNRLYWYRQTLGQGPEFLTYFQNEAQLEKSRLLSDRFSAERPKGSFSTLEIQRTEQGDSAMYLCASSLGLNEKLFFGSGTQLSVL.

The chain couples TRBV7-9 to TRBJ2-2; D uncertain. The CDR3 is made up of 17 amino acids. The germline gives CDR1 SEHNR, CDR2 FQNEAQ (reference sequence). V lost 0 bases to trimming and J lost 5 bases, with 16 bases between them. CDR3 sequence: CASSLAIVNVVTGELFF. The DNA of the CDR3 is TGTGCCAGCAGCTTAGCAATTGTAAACGTGGTAACCGGGGAGCTGTTTTTT.

This chain uses TRBV7-2 with TRBJ1-2, with D uncertain. V lost 1 base, J lost 7 bases, and 10 bases lay in between. CDR1 and CDR2 from the germline V gene are SGHTA and FQGNSA. The CDR3 runs 13 residues. The CDR3, as DNA: TGTGCCAGCAGCTTAGATGGGGTCGGTGGCTACACCTTC. Residues: CASSLDGVGGYTF.

The rearrangement links TRBV30 to TRBJ1-4; perhaps TRBD1 as D (5 bases). V gave up 3 bases and J gave up 3 bases, with 11 bases separating them. Germline lookup yields CDR1 GTSNPN and CDR2 SVGIG (reference sequence). The CDR3 has 14 residues. CDR3 protein: CAWREDNSNEKLFF. The DNA for the CDR3 is TGTGCCTGGAGAGAGGACAACTCTAATGAAAAACTGTTTTTT.

The CDR3 loop is CASSHIAGGGTGELFF. CDR3 DNA sequence: TGCGCCAGCAGCCATATAGCGGGGGGAGGCACCGGGGAGCTGTTTTTT. The chain couples TRBV4-3 to TRBJ2-2; 10 bases line up with TRBD2. V was pared by 3 bases and J by 4 bases, with 5 bases of the junction left unmatched. This CDR3 has 16 amino acids. Germline V gives CDR1 LGHNA, CDR2 YSLEER.

The genes are TRBV2 and TRBJ1-4; unclear D gene. Germline lookup yields CDR1 SNHLY and CDR2 FYNNEI. This CDR3 spans 15 amino acids. Trimming removed 7 bases at V and 8 bases at J, with 20 bases between. CDR3 sequence reads: CASKLAGLSGEKLFF. The CDR3 DNA follows: TGTGCCAGCAAATTGGCCGGGCTGTCGGGAGAAAAACTGTTTTTT.

The chain employs TRBV9 and TRBJ1-3, with D uncertain. The CDR3 is 16 amino acids. V shed 2 bases and J shed 0 bases, with 12 bases lying between them. Germline CDR1 is SGDLS and CDR2 is YYNGEE. The DNA for the CDR3 is TGTGCCAGCAGCGTTTGGGCTGACCTCTCTGGAAACACCATATATTTT. Its protein is CASSVWADLSGNTIYF.

V gene TRBV7-2 combines with J gene TRBJ2-3, with D possibly TRBD2 on 7 matching bases. The CDR3 contains 14 residues. Germline V lookup: CDR1 SGHTA, CDR2 FQGNSA. Trimming left V 5 bases short and J 4 bases short, with 13 bases between. The CDR3 nucleotides are TGTGCCAGCAGCCCTGGGGGGGCCCCAGATACGCAGTATTTT. Translation: CASSPGGAPDTQYF.

The chain has TRBV11-2 and TRBJ1-5; D not certain. Germline V gene data show CDR1 as SGHAT and CDR2 as FQNNGV. Trimming shortened V by 0 bases and J by 1 base, and 16 bases separated the two germline ends. This CDR3 is built from 18 residues. The CDR3 bases are TGTGCCAGCAGCTTAGATGTGACCTTTTTAGGCAGCAATCAGCCCCAGCATTTT. It specifies CASSLDVTFLGSNQPQHF.

The rearrangement links TRBV15 to TRBJ1-2; D is uncertain. This CDR3 is 15 amino acids long. V was shortened by 0 bases and J by 2 bases, with 10 bases between the two germline ends. Germline V gives CDR1 LNHNV, CDR2 YYDKDF (reference sequence). CDR3 DNA: TGTGCCACCAGCAGAGATGTAGTAGGGAACTATGGCTACACCTTC. Translated, it gives CATSRDVVGNYGYTF.

V gene TRBV7-9 combines with J gene TRBJ1-2; D not certain. Germline V gives CDR1 SEHNR, CDR2 FQNEAQ (reference sequence). CDR3 length: 14 residues. V was pared by 5 bases and J by 2 bases, with 12 bases between. The CDR3 here is CASSPGSQNYGYTF. DNA of the CDR3: TGTGCCAGCAGCCCCGGGAGCCAAAACTATGGCTACACCTTC.

This chain connects TRBV2 to TRBJ1-1, with 8 bases that match TRBD1. Germline lookup yields CDR1 SNHLY and CDR2 FYNNEI. Losses at the gene ends were 3 bases for V and 1 base for J; bases not matched to a gene: 4. The CDR3 has 15 residues. CDR3 loop: CASSDTGGPNTEAFF. The CDR3 DNA sequence: TGTGCCAGCAGTGATACAGGGGGACCGAACACTGAAGCTTTCTTT.

The V and J genes are TRBV2 and TRBJ2-5; maybe TRBD2 (6 bases). Germline V CDR1 and CDR2: SNHLY, FYNNEI. The V gene lost 4 bases and the J gene lost 5 bases, with 11 bases spanning the gap. The CDR3 is 13 amino acids. The CDR3 DNA sequence: TGTGCCAGCAGTGTGGGGACTCCGGAGACCCAGTACTTC. Its protein product is CASSVGTPETQYF.

This chain joins TRBV30 and TRBJ2-1, with TRBD1 matching over 9 bases. This CDR3 contains 17 residues. J was trimmed by 7 bases and V by 2 bases; bases with no gene match: 15. Germline-derived CDR1 and CDR2 are GTSNPN and SVGIG (reference sequence). CDR3: CAWSKAGTGLANNEQFF. For the CDR3, the DNA is TGTGCCTGGAGTAAAGCCGGGACAGGGCTTGCTAATAATGAGCAGTTCTTC.

V usage is TRBV5-1 and J usage is TRBJ1-2; D gene unclear. The CDR3 is 14 amino acids. Per germline, CDR1 SGHRS and CDR2 YFSETQ. V was clipped by 0 bases and J by 4 bases, with 10 bases between them. CDR3 coding DNA: TGCGCCAGCAGCTTGGGGATAGATAGCTATGGCTACACCTTC. The encoded protein is CASSLGIDSYGYTF.

The chain couples TRBV4-2 to TRBJ1-6, with D possibly TRBD1 on 6 matching bases. Germline CDR1 and CDR2: LGHNA and YNFKEQ. This CDR3 contains 15 residues. Trimming stripped 0 bases from V and 10 bases from J, with 13 bases between. CDR3 DNA: TGTGCCAGCAGCCAAGATTCAGGGGAAGGCTCACCCCTCCACTTT. Translation gives CASSQDSGEGSPLHF.

The J gene is TRBJ1-1, the V gene TRBV5-6; D is unresolved. From germline, CDR1 is SGHDT and CDR2 YYEEEE. The CDR3 length is 14 residues. The V gene lost 1 base and the J gene lost 3 bases, with 10 bases spanning the gap. The CDR3, as DNA: TGTGCCAGCAGCTTGTTTTACGGGGACACTGAAGCTTTCTTT. Protein: CASSLFYGDTEAFF.

This clone was seen once. The chain recombines TRBV19 with TRBJ1-2, with TRBD1 matching 7 bases. The trim removed 5 bases at V and 7 bases at J, leaving 7 bases unmatched. Germline-derived CDR1 and CDR2 are LNHDA and SQIVND (reference sequence). The CDR3 sequence is 13 residues long. The CDR3 nucleotides read TGTGCCAGTAGTTCTACAGGGGCGCGTGGCTACACCTTC. Its protein product is CASSSTGARGYTF.

The V gene is TRBV7-8, the J gene TRBJ1-2; 7 nucleotides match TRBD1. With V trimmed by 5 bases and J by 2 bases, 17 bases remained unmatched. The CDR3 is made up of 18 amino acids. The germline gives CDR1 SGHVS, CDR2 FQNEAQ. As DNA, the CDR3 is TGTGCCAGCAGCCTGGGCACAGGGGTGAGTGGTAGGAACTATGGCTACACCTTC. It encodes CASSLGTGVSGRNYGYTF.

Here the CDR3 reads CASSPLGGGHEKLFF. CDR3 bases: TGTGCCAGCAGTCCGTTGGGGGGCGGGCATGAAAAACTGTTTTTT. The chain employs TRBV25-1 and TRBJ1-4, with D possibly matching TRBD1 (6 bases). The CDR3 loop spans 15 amino acids. Germline V lookup: CDR1 MGHDK, CDR2 SYGVNS. The V and J ends lost 5 bases and 6 bases respectively, with 16 bases between them.

The genes are TRBV10-3 and TRBJ1-3, with a tentative D call TRBD1 (6 bases). Germline CDR1 reads ENHRY; CDR2 reads SYGVKD. The ends were cut back, 4 bases at V and 0 bases at J, with 16 bases in the middle. The CDR3 totals 17 residues. The CDR3 DNA reads TGTGCCATCAGTGCTGGCGGGGGGCAGCTCTCTGGAAACACCATATATTTT. This sequence encodes CAISAGGGQLSGNTIYF.

This chain connects TRBV18 to TRBJ2-3; 7 nucleotides agree with TRBD1. The ends lost 3 bases at V and 1 base at J; junction bases unmatched: 7. This CDR3 has 16 residues. From germline, CDR1 is KGHSH and CDR2 LQKENI. The CDR3 protein is CASSPLGGVGTDTQYF. The DNA for the CDR3 is TGTGCCAGCTCACCCCTAGGGGGCGTCGGCACAGATACGCAGTATTTT.

The rearrangement joins TRBV27 to TRBJ1-2; 8 bases fit TRBD1. CDR3 length: 14 amino acids. The V gene's germline CDR1 is MNHEY and CDR2 SMNVEV (reference sequence). J lost 4 bases, V lost 3 bases, and 4 bases had no gene match. Here the CDR3 reads CASSFRDRLYGYTF. CDR3 nucleotide sequence: TGTGCCAGCAGTTTCCGGGACAGGCTCTATGGCTACACCTTC.

This chain connects TRBV19 to TRBJ1-5; tentative D call: TRBD1 (5 bases). Trimming stripped 3 bases from V and 2 bases from J, with 17 bases between. CDR3 size: 17 residues. Germline CDR1 LNHDA, CDR2 SQIVND (reference sequence). DNA of the CDR3: TGTGCCAGTAGTATTGGGGGGTCTAGGCTGCGCAATCAGCCCCAGCATTTT. Translation: CASSIGGSRLRNQPQHF.

V gene TRBV30 combines with J gene TRBJ1-5, with TRBD1 identical over 12 bases. With V trimmed by 2 bases and J by 4 bases, 9 bases remained unmatched. Germline CDR1 and CDR2: GTSNPN and SVGIG (reference sequence). The length of the CDR3 is 17 residues. The CDR3 DNA reads as TGTGCCTGGAGTCCGGGGACAGGGGGCTCCCTAAATCAGCCCCAGCATTTT. It yields the protein CAWSPGTGGSLNQPQHF.